These 13 T cell receptor beta chains originate from one sample sequenced in a study of T cells in Graves' hyperthyroidism and ophthalmopathy. TCR beta CDR3 regions were amplified from RNA transcripts. The TCR CDR3 first-round RT-PCR relied on the HTBI primer set. TCRdb passed the multiplex PCR reads through MiXCR, listing each CDR3 protein once. The sample gives more than 350,000 distinct CDR3 sequences, 12% to 15% of which show up once; about 21% is in the top ten. The sample taken for sequencing was blood. Receptors were obtained from a woman aged 55-69 years with Graves' ophthalmopathy.

The table lists this clonotype with a few counts. J is TRBJ1-1 and V is TRBV6-1; a possible D gene is TRBD1 (5 bases). The V end lost 7 bases, the J end lost 4 bases, and 13 bases lay between the germline ends. The CDR3 totals 13 residues. Germline CDR1 reads MNHNS; CDR2 reads SASEGT. CDR3 sequence reads: CASTQGVGTEAFF. The CDR3, as DNA: TGTGCCAGCACTCAGGGCGTAGGCACTGAAGCTTTCTTT.

This clonotype was recorded at least ten times. V usage is TRBV24-1 and J usage is TRBJ2-1; 8 nucleotides align to TRBD2. Germline CDR1 is KGHDR and CDR2 is SFDVKD. J was trimmed by 0 bases and V by 1 base; bases with no gene match: 4. The CDR3 extends over 17 amino acids. The CDR3 region has the DNA TGTGCCACCAGTGATTTCCCGGGAGGGACCTCCTACAATGAGCAGTTCTTC. Protein sequence: CATSDFPGGTSYNEQFF.

The table lists this clonotype with many counts. V gene TRBV28 combines with J gene TRBJ2-3, with TRBD1 matching 9 bases. Germline V gives CDR1 MDHEN, CDR2 SYDVKM. The CDR3 spans 18 residues. Losses at the gene ends were 3 bases for V and 2 bases for J; bases not matched to a gene: 12. CDR3 in amino acids: CASSFPGQGTSLTDTQYF. In DNA form, the CDR3 reads TGTGCCAGCAGTTTCCCCGGACAGGGGACATCCCTCACAGATACGCAGTATTTT.

The sample holds many counts of this clonotype. The chain employs TRBV12-3 or TRBV12-4 and TRBJ2-5; D not certain. With 3 bases removed from V and 1 base from J, the gap between germline ends came to 18 bases. There are 17 residues in the CDR3. The CDR3 nucleotides read TGTGCCAGCAGTTTTGAGTTCGCCGACCTACGCCAAGAGACCCAGTACTTC. This codes for CASSFEFADLRQETQYF.

In this sample, this clonotype turned up a few times. This clone may be a read error of a much larger clone one base away. The chain links TRBV28 to TRBJ2-7; perhaps TRBD1 as D (5 bases). CDR1 MDHEN and CDR2 SYDVKM come from the germline V gene. This CDR3 is built from 13 residues. The CDR3 DNA follows: TGTACCACCAGCTGGGGCAGTACCTACGAGCAGTACTTC. Amino acid sequence: CTTSWGSTYEQYF.

The chain has TRBV3-1 and TRBJ1-6; TRBD1 aligns across 8 bases. CDR3 length equals 15 residues. In germline, CDR1 is LGHDT, CDR2 YNNKEL (reference sequence). The V and J ends lost 2 bases and 10 bases, in that order; junction bases with no gene match: 7. The CDR3 spells CASSQLRTGISPLHF. CDR3 DNA: TGTGCCAGCAGCCAATTGCGGACAGGGATATCACCCCTCCACTTT.

The chain recombines TRBV3-1 with TRBJ2-2, with unresolved D. Germline CDR1 LGHDT, CDR2 YNNKEL (reference sequence). Deletions cut 2 bases from V and 3 bases from J, with 7 bases between. This CDR3 is built from 14 residues. CDR3 in amino acids: CASSQQTYTGELFF. CDR3 coding DNA: TGTGCCAGCAGCCAACAGACTTACACCGGGGAGCTGTTTTTT.

This clonotype was recorded at least ten times. The chain carries TRBV11-2 and TRBJ2-3; D may be TRBD2 (5 bases). The germline V and J ends were trimmed by 6 bases and 9 bases, with 13 bases remaining between them. CDR3 length equals 12 residues. The germline V gene has CDR1 SGHAT and CDR2 FQNNGV. The DNA for the CDR3 is TGTGCCAGCAGTCCCGGACTGGGAACGCAGTATTTT. Translation: CASSPGLGTQYF.

CDR3 amino acids: CASSPQGSGYEQYF. The CDR3 region has the DNA TGTGCCAGCAGCCCACAGGGGTCGGGCTACGAGCAGTACTTC. The chain employs TRBV11-2 and TRBJ2-7; 7 bases are a match to TRBD1. This CDR3 has 14 residues. CDR1 is SGHAT and CDR2 is FQNNGV in the germline V gene. V was pared by 5 bases and J by 3 bases, with 7 bases of the junction left unmatched.

This clonotype showed up many times. This chain links TRBV6-2 or TRBV6-3 with TRBJ2-5; the D call may be TRBD1 or TRBD2 (5 bases each). The V end was cut by 3 bases, the J end by 5 bases, with 16 bases between. CDR1 and CDR2 (germline): MNHEY, SVGEGT. This CDR3 has 15 residues. In DNA, the CDR3 is TGTGCCAGCAGTTATCGGCCAGGGAGCTGGGAGACCCAGTACTTC. Amino acid sequence: CASSYRPGSWETQYF.

Concerning this clonotype: Sequence at one end of the junction differs from germline and may be a read error. The chain links TRBV2 to TRBJ2-7; D is unclear. The CDR3 spans 11 residues. Germline V gives CDR1 SNHLY, CDR2 FYNNEI. CDR3 protein: CTSSGSYEQYF. In nucleotides, the CDR3 is TGTACCAGCAGTGGATCCTACGAGCAGTACTTC.

This clonotype was seen ten or more times. The gene calls are TRBV5-1 and TRBJ2-5; D is uncertain. This CDR3 is 15 amino acids long. V was pared by 5 bases and J by 1 base, with 15 bases between. In germline, CDR1 is SGHRS, CDR2 YFSETQ. DNA for the CDR3: TGCGCCAGCAGGGAGATGGCGGCCCCCCAAGAGACCCAGTACTTC. Translating gives CASREMAAPQETQYF.

This clonotype appeared many times. The V and J genes are TRBV3-1 and TRBJ2-7; 8 bases agree with TRBD1. V lost 5 bases and J lost 1; bases outside the gene matches: 10. The CDR3 contains 16 residues. Germline lookup yields CDR1 LGHDT and CDR2 YNNKEL (reference sequence). As DNA, the CDR3 is TGTGCCAGCAGCACCCGGACAGGGAGAAAGTCCTACGAGCAGTACTTC. It yields the protein CASSTRTGRKSYEQYF.